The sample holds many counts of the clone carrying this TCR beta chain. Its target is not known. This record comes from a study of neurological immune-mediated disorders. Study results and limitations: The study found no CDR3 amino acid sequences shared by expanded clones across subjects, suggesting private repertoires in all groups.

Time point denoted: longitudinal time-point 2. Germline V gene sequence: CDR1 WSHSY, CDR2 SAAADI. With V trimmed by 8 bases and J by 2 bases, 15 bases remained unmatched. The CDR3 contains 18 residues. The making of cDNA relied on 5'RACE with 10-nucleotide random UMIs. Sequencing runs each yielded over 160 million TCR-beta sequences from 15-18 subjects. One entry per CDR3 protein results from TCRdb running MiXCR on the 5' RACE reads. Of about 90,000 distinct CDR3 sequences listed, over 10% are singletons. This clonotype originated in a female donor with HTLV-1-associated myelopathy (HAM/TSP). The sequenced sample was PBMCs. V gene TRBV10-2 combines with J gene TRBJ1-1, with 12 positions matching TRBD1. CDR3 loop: CASSVKGTGGHVNTEAFF. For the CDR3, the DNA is TGCGCCAGCTCCGTAAAAGGGACAGGGGGCCACGTTAACACTGAAGCTTTCTTT.